The 31 T cell receptor beta chains reported below all come from one sample, sequenced in a study of cytomegalovirus exposure and HLA in healthy donors. The primer mix had 60 Vbeta and 13 Jbeta primers. TCRdb's table, derived via immunoSEQ multiplex PCR, lists solely in-frame clones and lacks some. This table holds approximately 77,000 clones, just over 70% found once. Sequencing was performed on PBMCs. These receptors originate from a man aged 55 to 70 in good health and CMV-seropositive.

This chain uses TRBV5-4 with TRBJ2-1, with no clear D. CDR1 and CDR2 (germline): SGHNT, YYREEE (reference sequence). The V end lost 4 bases, the J end lost 0 bases, and 11 bases lay between the germline ends. This CDR3 region has 15 residues. CDR3 sequence reads: CASSLTLSSYNEQFF. The DNA for the CDR3 is TGTGCCAGCAGCCTGACTCTCAGCTCCTACAATGAGCAGTTCTTC.

The chain couples TRBV5-4 to TRBJ1-1; D unclear. The CDR3 totals 12 residues. Trimming removed 5 bases at V and 1 base at J, with 6 bases between. Germline lookup yields CDR1 SGHNT and CDR2 YYREEE (reference sequence). The CDR3: CASSYPNTEAFF. The CDR3 coding sequence is TGTGCCAGCAGTTATCCGAACACTGAAGCTTTCTTT.

Written as DNA, the CDR3 is TGCGCCAGCAGCTTGGGAATTTCGGTTCGGCGACAATCTGGAAACACCATATATTTT. Its translation: CASSLGISVRRQSGNTIYF. The genes are TRBV5-1 and TRBJ1-3; D not certain. The CDR3 runs 19 residues. With 0 bases removed from V and 1 base from J, the gap between germline ends came to 20 bases. Per germline, CDR1 SGHRS and CDR2 YFSETQ.

The chain links TRBV5-1 to TRBJ1-5, with D maybe TRBD1 (6 bases). The CDR3 has 15 amino acids. V gave up 4 bases and J gave up 6 bases, with 17 bases separating them. Germline loops: CDR1 SGHRS, CDR2 YFSETQ. CDR3 in amino acids: CASSPRGGAGQPQHF. CDR3 nucleotides: TGCGCCAGCAGCCCACGGGGGGGGGCGGGTCAGCCCCAGCATTTT.

The V call is TRBV13, the J call TRBJ2-7; unclear D gene. V dropped 5 bases and J dropped 2 bases, with 10 bases sitting between them. This CDR3 is built from 13 residues. Germline-derived CDR1 and CDR2 are PRHDT and FYEKMQ (reference sequence). CDR3 DNA sequence: TGTGCCAGCAGCCCGGTTACCCCCTACGAGCAGTACTTC. This gives the protein CASSPVTPYEQYF.

The chain has TRBV27 and TRBJ2-7, with a tentative D call TRBD1 (6 bases). V gave up 8 bases and J gave up 4 bases, with 9 bases separating them. CDR1 is MNHEY, CDR2 SMNVEV, per germline (reference sequence). This CDR3 has 11 residues. The CDR3 sequence: CASSQGYEQYF. For the CDR3, the DNA is TGTGCCAGCTCACAGGGTTACGAGCAGTACTTC.

V usage is TRBV11-2 and J usage is TRBJ2-1; no reliable D call. Deletions cut 5 bases from V and 2 bases from J, with 19 bases between. Germline assignment: CDR1 SGHAT and CDR2 FQNNGV. This CDR3 has 17 residues. CDR3 loop: CASSLSPSLRTYNEQFF. In DNA, the CDR3 is TGTGCCAGCAGCCTCTCCCCTAGTTTGCGGACCTACAATGAGCAGTTCTTC. The variable domain in full, completed from reference TRBV11-2 and TRBJ2-1, reads EAGVAQSPRYKIIEKRQSVAFWCNPISGHATLYWYQQILGQGPKLLIQFQNNGVVDDSQLPKDRFSAERLKGVDSTLKIQPAKLEDSAVYLCASSLSPSLRTYNEQFFGPGTRLTVL.

The J gene is TRBJ1-1, the V gene TRBV5-1; TRBD1 aligns across 12 bases. Germline trimming cut 3 bases from V and 0 bases from J; bases unmatched to any gene: 3. Per the germline V gene, CDR1 is SGHRS and CDR2 is YFSETQ. The CDR3 has 16 residues. The CDR3 nucleotides read TGCGCCAGCAGCTCCGGGACAGGGGGCATGAACACTGAAGCTTTCTTT. Amino acid sequence: CASSSGTGGMNTEAFF. Supplemented by reference TRBV5-1 and TRBJ1-1, the full variable domain reads KAGVTQTPRYLIKTRGQQVTLSCSPISGHRSVSWYQQTPGQGLQFLFEYFSETQRNKGNFPGRFSGRQFSNSRSEMNVSTLELGDSALYLCASSSGTGGMNTEAFFGQGTRLTVV.

The chain uses TRBV5-1 and TRBJ2-3, with 15 positions matching TRBD2. The CDR3 is made up of 17 amino acids. CDR1 is SGHRS, CDR2 YFSETQ, per germline. The trim removed 4 bases at V and 3 bases at J, leaving 6 bases unmatched. The DNA for the CDR3 is TGCGCCAGCAGCACGGGACTAGCGGGGGGCCTAACAGATACGCAGTATTTT. Translation: CASSTGLAGGLTDTQYF.

The J gene is TRBJ2-1, the V gene TRBV28; D unresolved. Trimming cost V 3 bases and J 5 bases, with 8 bases left between them. Germline V gene data show CDR1 as MDHEN and CDR2 as SYDVKM. CDR3 size: 13 residues. The CDR3 coding sequence is TGTGCCAGCAGTTTCGCGCTAGACAATGAGCAGTTCTTC. This encodes CASSFALDNEQFF.

The chain recombines TRBV6-5 with TRBJ2-7, with D tentatively TRBD2 (6 bases). The CDR3 runs to 15 residues. From germline, CDR1 is MNHEY and CDR2 SVGAGI. V was cut by 6 bases and J by 2 bases, with 17 bases left in between. The CDR3 DNA sequence: TGTGCCAGCAGCCTCGTCTACGGGGGTACCTACGAGCAGTACTTC. It encodes CASSLVYGGTYEQYF.

This rearrangement joins TRBV2 to TRBJ1-5, with D unresolved. Trimming left V 8 bases short and J 1 base short, with 6 bases between. The CDR3 is 12 residues long. Germline V gives CDR1 SNHLY, CDR2 FYNNEI. CDR3 in DNA: TGTGCCAGCGGGGAGAGCAATCAGCCCCAGCATTTT. Translation: CASGESNQPQHF.

The chain couples TRBV4-2 to TRBJ1-5; D remains unclear. The CDR3 is 16 residues long. The germline CDR1 and CDR2 sequences are LGHNA and YNFKEQ. With 2 bases removed from V and 4 bases from J, the gap between germline ends came to 15 bases. The CDR3 protein is CASSQWGGMGNQPQHF. The CDR3 coding sequence is TGTGCCAGCAGCCAATGGGGAGGCATGGGAAATCAGCCCCAGCATTTT.

The J gene is TRBJ1-1, the V gene TRBV7-8; weak D call: TRBD1 (6 bases). Trimming removed 7 bases from V and 5 bases from J, with 17 bases in between. The CDR3 runs to 14 residues. Germline V gene lookup returns CDR1 SGHVS and CDR2 FQNEAQ. This chain's CDR3 is CASTRGGTGTEAFF. DNA for the CDR3: TGTGCCAGCACCCGGGGGGGCACGGGGACTGAAGCTTTCTTT.

To note about this clone: The junction and the germline gene differ at one end; a read error may be behind it. This chain links TRBV7-9 with TRBJ2-7; TRBD1 matches 9 bases. The CDR3 extends over 13 amino acids. From germline, CDR1 is SEHNR and CDR2 FQNEAQ (reference sequence). The CDR3, as DNA: TGTGTCAGCAGCGGACAGGGGTACTACGAGCAGTACTTC. It yields the protein CVSSGQGYYEQYF.

This chain connects TRBV4-1 to TRBJ2-3; 7 bases line up with TRBD1. V shed 4 bases, J shed 3 bases, and the junction held 4 bases outside the gene matches. Germline assignment: CDR1 MGHRA and CDR2 YSYEKL. The CDR3 consists of 14 residues. The CDR3, as DNA: TGCGCCAGCAGCCTTGACAGGGTGACAGATACGCAGTATTTT. Amino acid sequence: CASSLDRVTDTQYF.

The chain joins TRBV7-2 to TRBJ2-2, with 7 bases matching TRBD1. Germline V gives CDR1 SGHTA, CDR2 FQGNSA. This CDR3 is built from 14 residues. Trimming cost V 6 bases and J 2 bases; bases outside gene matches: 3. The CDR3 reads CASSRQGNTGELFF. The DNA of the CDR3 is TGTGCCAGCAGTCGACAGGGCAACACCGGGGAGCTGTTTTTT.

This rearrangement joins TRBV7-9 to TRBJ2-2; perhaps TRBD1 as D (6 bases). The CDR3 has 15 amino acids. Trimming left V 1 base short and J 4 bases short, with 10 bases between. CDR1 and CDR2 (germline): SEHNR, FQNEAQ (reference sequence). The CDR3 region has the DNA TGTGCCAGCAGCTTAGGTGGGGGCGCCACCGGGGAGCTGTTTTTT. Its translation: CASSLGGGATGELFF.

This clone appeared once. The chain carries TRBV10-2 and TRBJ2-1, with 12 nucleotides matching TRBD2. Germline CDR1 and CDR2: WSHSY and SAAADI. V was clipped by 4 bases and J by 7 bases; unmatched bases: 2. This CDR3 spans 14 amino acids. The CDR3 region is CASSVLAGGNEQFF. The CDR3 nucleotides are TGCGCCAGCAGTGTGCTAGCGGGGGGGAATGAGCAGTTCTTC.

The chain joins TRBV2 to TRBJ1-3, with D maybe TRBD1 (5 bases). Germline lookup yields CDR1 SNHLY and CDR2 FYNNEI. The CDR3 has 15 residues. V gave up 2 bases and J gave up 4 bases, with 12 bases separating them. The chain's CDR3 is CASSEWRDSGNTIYF. The CDR3 coding sequence is TGTGCCAGCAGTGAATGGAGGGACTCGGGAAACACCATATATTTT.

A few counts support this clone. The chain is built from TRBV11-2 and TRBJ1-1; D possibly corresponds to TRBD1 (5 bases). Trimming shortened V by 1 base and J by 5 bases, and 11 bases separated the two germline ends. From germline, CDR1 is SGHAT and CDR2 FQNNGV. The CDR3 runs to 14 residues. CDR3 in amino acids: CASSLVETATEAFF. CDR3 nucleotide sequence: TGTGCCAGCAGCTTAGTAGAGACAGCGACTGAAGCTTTCTTT.

J is TRBJ2-7 and V is TRBV6-1; 7 nucleotides line up with TRBD1. Germline-derived CDR1 and CDR2 are MNHNS and SASEGT. J gave up 1 base and V 4 bases, and 1 base lay outside the gene matches. This CDR3 region has 13 residues. The CDR3 DNA reads TGTGCCAGCAGTGGGGGACAGTCCTACGAGCAGTACTTC. This translates into CASSGGQSYEQYF.

The chain joins TRBV28 to TRBJ1-6, with a tentative D call TRBD1 (5 bases). This CDR3 is built from 13 residues. Germline CDR1 reads MDHEN; CDR2 reads SYDVKM. Between the trimmed V and J ends, which lost 8 bases and 7 bases, there was a span of 12 bases. The chain's CDR3 is CASRIGGNSPLHF. The CDR3 DNA follows: TGTGCCAGCCGGATTGGGGGGAATTCACCCCTCCACTTT.

This chain connects TRBV27 to TRBJ2-1; 13 nucleotides align to TRBD2. V lost 8 bases and J lost 7; bases outside the gene matches: 8. This CDR3 has 15 residues. Germline V lookup: CDR1 MNHEY, CDR2 SMNVEV (reference sequence). CDR3 sequence (DNA): TGTGCCAGCGGACTAGCGGGAGAGGCGGGTAATGAGCAGTTCTTC. Its translation: CASGLAGEAGNEQFF.

V gene TRBV19 combines with J gene TRBJ2-6, with D possibly matching TRBD1 (5 bases). The germline gives CDR1 LNHDA, CDR2 SQIVND (reference sequence). Trimming removed 7 bases from V and 4 bases from J, with 11 bases in between. This CDR3 spans 14 amino acids. The DNA of the CDR3 is TGTGCCAGTACAGGGAATATCGGGGCCAACGTCCTGACTTTC. Residues: CASTGNIGANVLTF. The whole variable domain, remainder taken from reference TRBV19 and TRBJ2-6, is DGGITQSPKYLFRKEGQNVTLSCEQNLNHDAMYWYRQDPGQGLRLIYYSQIVNDFQKGDIAEGYSVSREKKESFPLTVTSAQKNPTAFYLCASTGNIGANVLTFGAGSRLTVL.

The chain employs TRBV19 and TRBJ2-6; 8 bases fit TRBD1. The CDR3 is made up of 16 amino acids. Germline V gene sequence: CDR1 LNHDA, CDR2 SQIVND (reference sequence). V shed 5 bases, J shed 0 bases, and the junction held 3 bases outside the gene matches. The CDR3 DNA sequence: TGTGCCAGTAGTGACGGACAGGGCTCTGGGGCCAACGTCCTGACTTTC. It yields the protein CASSDGQGSGANVLTF. Full variable domain (outside the CDR3, taken from reference TRBV19 and TRBJ2-6): DGGITQSPKYLFRKEGQNVTLSCEQNLNHDAMYWYRQDPGQGLRLIYYSQIVNDFQKGDIAEGYSVSREKKESFPLTVTSAQKNPTAFYLCASSDGQGSGANVLTFGAGSRLTVL.

The rearrangement uses TRBV4-1 and TRBJ2-1; weak D call: TRBD1 (6 bases). This CDR3 comprises 16 residues. Trimming took 3 bases from V and 4 from J, leaving 16 bases between them. Per the germline V gene, CDR1 is MGHRA and CDR2 is YSYEKL. The CDR3 DNA reads as TGCGCCAGCAGCCACCGACAGGCAGCGTTGTACAATGAGCAGTTCTTC. It codes for CASSHRQAALYNEQFF.

The rearrangement uses TRBV10-2 and TRBJ1-1; no clear D. This CDR3 has 14 residues. Germline V gene lookup returns CDR1 WSHSY and CDR2 SAAADI. V was trimmed by 8 bases and J by 1 base, leaving 14 bases between them. DNA for the CDR3: TGCGCCAGCCATTCAACTTTGTCGAACACTGAAGCTTTCTTT. Translated, it gives CASHSTLSNTEAFF.

J is TRBJ1-2 and V is TRBV7-6; D unclear. This CDR3 spans 16 amino acids. Trimming pared 4 bases from V and 0 bases from J, leaving 15 bases between. Germline CDR1 and CDR2: SGHVS and FNYEAQ. The CDR3 region has the DNA TGTGCCAGCAGCTCACCCGCCGGGAGGGCTAACTATGGCTACACCTTC. Its translation is CASSSPAGRANYGYTF.

A word on this clone: The junction and the germline gene differ at one end; a read error may be behind it. The rearrangement links TRBV9 to TRBJ2-2; 7 nucleotides line up with TRBD1. CDR1 and CDR2 from the germline V gene are SGDLS and YYNGEE. The CDR3 contains 13 residues. The CDR3 DNA reads TGTGCCAGCAGCGTAGCACCGACAGGGTACCAACTTTTT. This codes for CASSVAPTGYQLF. The complete variable domain, with remaining parts taken from reference TRBV9 and TRBJ2-2, reads DSGVTQTPKHLITATGQRVTLRCSPRSGDLSVYWYQQSLDQGLQFLIQYYNGEERAKGNILERFSAQQFPDLHSELNLSSLELGDSALYFCASSVAPTGYQLFGEGSRLTVL.

The chain uses TRBV18 and TRBJ2-1, with TRBD2 matching over 7 bases. Germline loops: CDR1 KGHSH, CDR2 LQKENI. With V trimmed by 2 bases and J by 8 bases, 9 bases remained unmatched. This CDR3 has 15 residues. This chain's CDR3 is CASSPGGTNNYEQFF. CDR3 nucleotide sequence: TGTGCCAGCTCACCAGGAGGGACTAACAATTATGAGCAGTTCTTC.